A single sample gave rise to the 31 T cell receptor beta chains below, sequenced in a study of blood T cell repertoires in COVID-19. Libraries were prepared by immunoSEQ multiplex PCR; TCRdb keeps only in-frame clonotypes and omits some of them. The sample lists about 210,000 clones, 80% to 85% occurring once. The specimen was peripheral blood. These receptors all stem from a woman of 80 years or more with COVID-19, enrolled during active disease.

The J gene is TRBJ1-2, the V gene TRBV4-1; 7 nucleotides line up with TRBD1. Germline V gives CDR1 MGHRA, CDR2 YSYEKL. J gave up 7 bases and V 1 base, and 6 bases lay outside the gene matches. This CDR3 is built from 14 residues. DNA of the CDR3: TGCGCCAGCAGCCAAGGACAGGGAGTTGGTGGCTACACCTTC. This codes for CASSQGQGVGGYTF.

V is TRBV6-2 or TRBV6-3 and J is TRBJ1-5; a weak D match, TRBD1 (6 bases). Trimming stripped 2 bases from V and 6 bases from J, with 14 bases between. The V gene's germline CDR1 is MNHEY and CDR2 SVGEGT. The CDR3 totals 15 residues. The CDR3 sequence is CASSYGGVVSQPQHF. For the CDR3, the DNA is TGTGCCAGCAGTTACGGGGGCGTCGTGTCTCAGCCCCAGCATTTT.

Comments on this clone: The germline gene is not matched at one end of the junction; a read error may be the cause. Additional DNA sequences in this sample encode the identical CDR3. This CDR3 reads CASSPWGLGPSSGELFF. CDR3 nucleotide sequence: TGTGCCAGCAGCCCCTGGGGGCTAGGGCCCAGTTCCGGGGAGCTGTTTTTT. J is TRBJ2-2 and V is TRBV5-1; maybe TRBD1 (6 bases). The CDR3 covers 17 residues. Germline V CDR1 and CDR2: SGHRS, YFSETQ.

This rearrangement joins TRBV4-1 to TRBJ1-5; weak D call: TRBD1 (5 bases). The CDR3 runs 16 residues. The ends were cut back, 1 base at V and 6 bases at J, with 16 bases in the middle. Per the germline V gene, CDR1 is MGHRA and CDR2 is YSYEKL. The CDR3 loop reads CASSQVNLVGGQPQHF. In DNA form, the CDR3 reads TGCGCCAGCAGCCAAGTAAACCTGGTGGGGGGTCAGCCCCAGCATTTT.

The genes are TRBV28 and TRBJ1-4, with 9 nucleotides matching TRBD1. The CDR3 has 15 residues. V shed 6 bases and J 7 bases; nucleotides not matched to a gene: 9. Germline-derived CDR1 and CDR2 are MDHEN and SYDVKM. The CDR3 DNA sequence: TGTGCCAGCAGCTCAACCGACAGGGGGATTGAAAAACTGTTTTTT. The encoded protein is CASSSTDRGIEKLFF.

The rearrangement links TRBV27 to TRBJ1-4; 9 bases map to TRBD1. Germline V gives CDR1 MNHEY, CDR2 SMNVEV (reference sequence). The V gene end was trimmed by 5 bases and the J gene end by 7 bases; junction bases not matched to a gene: 5. The CDR3 is 14 residues long. The CDR3 protein is CASSGTGKGEKLFF. DNA of the CDR3: TGTGCCAGCAGTGGGACAGGGAAGGGTGAAAAACTGTTTTTT.

The chain joins TRBV5-4 to TRBJ1-2; 9 bases fit TRBD1. J was trimmed by 5 bases and V by 5 bases; bases with no gene match: 4. This CDR3 spans 13 amino acids. From germline, CDR1 is SGHNT and CDR2 YYREEE (reference sequence). The DNA for the CDR3 is TGTGCCAGCAGACAGGGGGCAGCGTATGGCTACACCTTC. This sequence encodes CASRQGAAYGYTF.

The chain has TRBV5-1 and TRBJ2-7; the D gene is possibly TRBD2 (5 bases). This CDR3 has 14 residues. Germline V gene sequence: CDR1 SGHRS, CDR2 YFSETQ. V lost 3 bases and J 5 bases, leaving 15 bases between the germline ends. CDR3 region: CASSYPSPGDEQYF. CDR3 sequence (DNA): TGCGCCAGCAGCTATCCCTCCCCCGGGGACGAGCAGTACTTC.

This clone was recorded once. The chain combines TRBV2 with TRBJ1-3; D possibly corresponds to TRBD1 (5 bases). Germline CDR1 is SNHLY and CDR2 is FYNNEI. Trimming left V 6 bases short and J 3 bases short, with 9 bases between. The CDR3 sequence is 13 residues long. CDR3: CASRWGVGNTIYF. The CDR3 coding sequence is TGTGCCAGCAGATGGGGGGTTGGAAACACCATATATTTT. The complete variable domain, with remaining parts taken from reference TRBV2 and TRBJ1-3, reads EPEVTQTPSHQVTQMGQEVILRCVPISNHLYFYWYRQILGQKVEFLVSFYNNEISEKSEIFDDQFSVERPDGSNFTLKIRSTKLEDSAMYFCASRWGVGNTIYFGEGSWLTVV.

J is TRBJ2-5 and V is TRBV3-1 (or the pseudogene TRBV3-2), with D perhaps matching TRBD2 (5 bases). Germline-derived CDR1 and CDR2 are LGHDT and YNNKEL (reference sequence). CDR3 length: 14 amino acids. V dropped 1 base and J dropped 5 bases, with 11 bases sitting between them. The CDR3 DNA follows: TGTGCCAGCAGCCAAGCCGACACTAGGGAGACCCAGTACTTC. Its translation is CASSQADTRETQYF.

This clone was observed once. The genes are TRBV18 and TRBJ2-7; 7 nucleotides agree with TRBD2. The CDR3 length is 13 residues. The germline CDR1 and CDR2 sequences are KGHSH and LQKENI. The V segment lost 0 bases and the J segment 5 bases; nucleotides outside the gene matches: 1. CDR3 loop: CASSPPGRDEQYV. The CDR3 DNA is TGTGCCAGCTCACCACCAGGGAGGGACGAGCAGTACGTC.

The rearrangement joins TRBV7-8 to TRBJ2-7, with 7 positions matching TRBD1. The CDR3 is made up of 14 amino acids. CDR1 and CDR2 (germline): SGHVS, FQNEAQ. V dropped 1 base and J dropped 4; count of bases not matched to a gene: 4. The CDR3 region has the DNA TGTGCCAGCAGCTTAGTCCCAGGGGGTTACGAGCAGTACGTC. Amino acid sequence: CASSLVPGGYEQYV.

The rearrangement joins TRBV10-3 to TRBJ2-3, with D possibly matching TRBD2 (5 bases). This CDR3 comprises 11 residues. Looked up from germline, CDR1 is ENHRY and CDR2 is SYGVKD. The germline V and J ends were trimmed by 9 bases and 4 bases, with 8 bases remaining between them. The CDR3 sequence: CAITGADTQYF. CDR3 coding DNA: TGTGCCATTACCGGGGCAGATACGCAGTATTTT.

The J gene is TRBJ2-1, the V gene TRBV5-8; TRBD2 is a possible D gene (7 bases). Germline-derived CDR1 and CDR2 are SGHTS and YDEGEE. The CDR3 spans 14 residues. V was pared by 5 bases and J by 3 bases, with 12 bases between. CDR3 amino acids: CASSGGGLYNEQFF. In DNA, the CDR3 is TGTGCCAGCAGTGGGGGGGGGCTCTACAATGAGCAGTTCTTC.

The V and J genes are TRBV11-2 and TRBJ2-4; 7 bases align to TRBD1. The V gene end was trimmed by 7 bases and the J gene end by 3 bases; junction bases not matched to a gene: 12. The germline gives CDR1 SGHAT, CDR2 FQNNGV. CDR3 length: 16 residues. CDR3 loop: CASTLAGQVGKNIQYF. CDR3 coding DNA: TGTGCCAGCACCCTTGCAGGACAGGTTGGCAAAAACATTCAGTACTTC. Variable domain in full (rest from reference TRBV11-2 and TRBJ2-4): EAGVAQSPRYKIIEKRQSVAFWCNPISGHATLYWYQQILGQGPKLLIQFQNNGVVDDSQLPKDRFSAERLKGVDSTLKIQPAKLEDSAVYLCASTLAGQVGKNIQYFGAGTRLSVL.

The chain recombines TRBV3-1 (or the pseudogene TRBV3-2) with TRBJ1-3; D ambiguous. CDR3 length: 16 amino acids. Trimming pared 2 bases from V and 2 bases from J, leaving 13 bases between. From germline, CDR1 is LGHDT and CDR2 YNNKEL (reference sequence). The CDR3 here is CASSQRSGSAGNTIYF. In DNA, the CDR3 is TGTGCCAGCAGCCAACGGTCGGGTTCGGCTGGAAACACCATATATTTT.

The chain carries TRBV27 and TRBJ1-2, with TRBD1 identical over 12 bases. J gave up 1 base and V 5 bases, and 8 bases lay outside the gene matches. The CDR3 contains 17 residues. Germline V gene sequence: CDR1 MNHEY, CDR2 SMNVEV (reference sequence). This CDR3 reads CASSLRDRGRFNYGYTF. In DNA, the CDR3 is TGTGCCAGCAGTCTGCGGGACAGGGGGCGGTTTAACTATGGCTACACCTTC.

Worth noting for this clone: Additional DNA sequences in this sample encode the identical CDR3. For the CDR3, the DNA is TGTGCCAGCTCACGCACAGGGGACCCCAATCAGCCCCAGCATTTT. It is translated as CASSRTGDPNQPQHF. The rearrangement links TRBV18 to TRBJ1-5, with 7 bases aligning to TRBD1. Germline V gene lookup returns CDR1 KGHSH and CDR2 LQKENI. The ends lost 4 bases at V and 3 bases at J; junction bases unmatched: 6. This CDR3 contains 15 residues.

V usage is TRBV5-6 and J usage is TRBJ1-1; D ambiguous. V was shortened by 2 bases and J by 5 bases, with 13 bases between the two germline ends. The V gene's germline CDR1 is SGHDT and CDR2 YYEEEE. This CDR3 region has 14 residues. The CDR3 here is CASSLREEETEAFF. In DNA form, the CDR3 reads TGTGCCAGCAGCTTAAGGGAGGAGGAAACTGAAGCTTTCTTT. Filled out from reference TRBV5-6 and TRBJ1-1, the complete variable domain reads DAGVTQSPTHLIKTRGQQVTLRCSPKSGHDTVSWYQQALGQGPQFIFQYYEEEERQRGNFPDRFSGHQFPNYSSELNVNALLLGDSALYLCASSLREEETEAFFGQGTRLTVV.

This clone was found once. The chain joins TRBV2 to TRBJ2-2, with D uncertain. Germline V gene sequence: CDR1 SNHLY, CDR2 FYNNEI. V lost 4 bases to trimming and J lost 4 bases, with 7 bases between them. The CDR3 length is 13 residues. In DNA form, the CDR3 reads TGTGCCAGCAGTGTTACAAGCACCGGGGAGCTGTTTTTT. Translated, it gives CASSVTSTGELFF.

Worth noting for this clone: Distinct nucleotide sequences in the sample also encode this CDR3. This chain joins TRBV28 and TRBJ1-2, with D possibly matching TRBD1 (6 bases). With 2 bases removed from V and 1 base from J, the gap between germline ends came to 8 bases. The length of the CDR3 is 14 residues. In germline, CDR1 is MDHEN, CDR2 SYDVKM. CDR3 nucleotide sequence: TGTGCCAGCAGTTTAGGACAGTTTAACTATGGCTACACCTTC. Translating it yields CASSLGQFNYGYTF.

This chain joins TRBV7-2 and TRBJ1-5; D not resolved. In germline, CDR1 is SGHTA, CDR2 FQGNSA. V gave up 5 bases and J gave up 7 bases, with 12 bases separating them. The CDR3 has 13 residues. The CDR3 bases are TGTGCCAGCAGCCGGATGGGGAGCCAGCCCCAGCATTTT. Translation: CASSRMGSQPQHF.

The chain uses TRBV5-8 and TRBJ1-5, with a tentative D call TRBD1 (6 bases). The CDR3 extends over 15 amino acids. V was cut by 7 bases and J by 1 base, with 15 bases left in between. The germline gives CDR1 SGHTS, CDR2 YDEGEE. The CDR3 DNA is TGTGCCAGCGAGGCAGGGGTTGTCAGCAATCAGCCCCAGCATTTT. Its translation is CASEAGVVSNQPQHF.

V gene TRBV7-2 combines with J gene TRBJ2-1, with TRBD2 matching over 12 bases. V shed 3 bases and J 7 bases; nucleotides not matched to a gene: 7. Germline CDR1 SGHTA, CDR2 FQGNSA. The CDR3 spans 16 residues. The CDR3 sequence: CASSFLAGGLGNEQFF. The CDR3, as DNA: TGTGCCAGCAGCTTCCTAGCGGGGGGGCTGGGGAATGAGCAGTTCTTC. The full variable domain, its missing parts supplied by reference TRBV7-2 and TRBJ2-1, is GAGVSQSPSNKVTEKGKDVELRCDPISGHTALYWYRQSLGQGLEFLIYFQGNSAPDKSGLPSDRFSAERTGGSVSTLTIQRTQQEDSAVYLCASSFLAGGLGNEQFFGPGTRLTVL.

This clone came up once. The V and J genes are TRBV28 and TRBJ1-1; D is perhaps TRBD1 (5 bases). The V end lost 2 bases, the J end lost 3 bases, and 10 bases lay between the germline ends. This CDR3 has 14 amino acids. Germline V gene sequence: CDR1 MDHEN, CDR2 SYDVKM. DNA of the CDR3: TGTGCCAGCAGTTTAGGGGGGGAGTACACTGAAGCTTTCTTT. Its protein product is CASSLGGEYTEAFF.

The chain combines TRBV2 with TRBJ2-5; D might be TRBD2 (6 bases). CDR1 and CDR2 (germline): SNHLY, FYNNEI. Trimming removed 7 bases from V and 5 bases from J, with 14 bases in between. The CDR3 is 13 amino acids. The CDR3 nucleotides read TGTGCCAGCAATACACGGGGGAGGGAGACCCAGTACTTC. Its translation: CASNTRGRETQYF.

J is TRBJ1-2 and V is TRBV6-5, with unresolved D. CDR3 size: 14 residues. Germline CDR1 and CDR2: MNHEY and SVGAGI. Between the trimmed V and J ends, which lost 10 bases and 0 bases, there was a span of 15 bases. CDR3 in amino acids: CANPGGRPNYGYTF. CDR3 nucleotides: TGTGCCAACCCTGGAGGGCGGCCTAACTATGGCTACACCTTC.

The J gene is TRBJ2-1, the V gene TRBV18; TRBD2 aligns across 10 bases. There are 15 residues in the CDR3. In germline, CDR1 is KGHSH, CDR2 LQKENI. Trimming removed 3 bases from V and 2 bases from J; junction bases left unmatched: 1. CDR3 bases: TGTGCCAGCTCACCCCTAGCGGGGGCCTACAATGAGCAGTTCTTC. Residues: CASSPLAGAYNEQFF.

The V call is TRBV5-4, the J call TRBJ2-1, with D possibly being TRBD2 (5 bases). Per germline, CDR1 SGHNT and CDR2 YYREEE (reference sequence). The CDR3 loop spans 13 amino acids. The germline V and J ends were trimmed by 3 bases and 6 bases, with 10 bases remaining between them. CDR3 DNA sequence: TGTGCCAGCAGCTGGGAACGGGGCAATGAGCAGTTCTTC. As protein: CASSWERGNEQFF.

The V and J genes are TRBV19 and TRBJ2-5, with D unclear. Trimming pared 5 bases from V and 5 bases from J, leaving 6 bases between. The CDR3 consists of 11 residues. Germline CDR1 and CDR2: LNHDA and SQIVND (reference sequence). CDR3 in amino acids: CASSEAETQYF. The CDR3 DNA follows: TGTGCCAGTAGTGAGGCGGAGACCCAGTACTTC.

V is TRBV9 and J is TRBJ1-2, with a possible D match to TRBD1 (5 bases). The CDR3 length is 14 residues. Germline V lookup: CDR1 SGDLS, CDR2 YYNGEE. V was clipped by 2 bases and J by 1 base, with 9 bases between them. In DNA, the CDR3 is TGTGCCAGCAGCGTCACAGGTCTTAACTATGGCTACACCTTC. This sequence encodes CASSVTGLNYGYTF. Full variable domain (rest looked up from reference TRBV9 and TRBJ1-2): DSGVTQTPKHLITATGQRVTLRCSPRSGDLSVYWYQQSLDQGLQFLIQYYNGEERAKGNILERFSAQQFPDLHSELNLSSLELGDSALYFCASSVTGLNYGYTFGSGTRLTVV.